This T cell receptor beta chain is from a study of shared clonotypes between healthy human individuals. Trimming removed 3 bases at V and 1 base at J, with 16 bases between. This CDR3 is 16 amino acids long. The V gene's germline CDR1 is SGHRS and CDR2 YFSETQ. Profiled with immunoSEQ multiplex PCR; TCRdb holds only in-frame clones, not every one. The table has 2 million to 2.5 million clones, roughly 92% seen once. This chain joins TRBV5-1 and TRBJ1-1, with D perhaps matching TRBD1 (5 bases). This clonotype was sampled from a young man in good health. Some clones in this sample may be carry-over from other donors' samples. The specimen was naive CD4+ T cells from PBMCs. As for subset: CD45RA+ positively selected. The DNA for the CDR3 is TGCGCCAGCAGCTCTACCGGGCGGGGCCCGAACACTGAAGCTTTCTTT. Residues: CASSSTGRGPNTEAFF.